This T cell receptor (beta chain) was obtained from a study of blood T cell repertoires in COVID-19. Study information: The study drew acute and convalescent COVID-19 samples from the United States, Italy and Spain. PBMCs, B-cell-depleted T cells, or T cells provided the cDNA or gDNA that made up the material.

Germline V gene data show CDR1 as LGHDT and CDR2 as YNNKEL (reference sequence). The CDR3 covers 14 residues. V lost 4 bases and J 3 bases, leaving 10 bases between the germline ends. Per the original methods: Scientists estimated how many nucleated cells there were by amplifying reference gene primers. Assay: immunoSEQ multiplex PCR; the TCRdb copy retains only in-frame clones and omits some. V and J calls and clone size come straight from that table; D and trimming were deduced from the DNA. The table includes roughly 200,000 clones, approximately 82% detected once. V gene TRBV3-1 (or the pseudogene TRBV3-2) combines with J gene TRBJ1-5; weak D call: TRBD1 (5 bases). Sample: peripheral blood. This receptor was obtained from a man in his forties with active or convalescent COVID-19. CDR3 DNA sequence: TGTGCCAGCAGCCTCGGACACCTCAATCAGCCCCAGCATTTT. Protein: CASSLGHLNQPQHF.